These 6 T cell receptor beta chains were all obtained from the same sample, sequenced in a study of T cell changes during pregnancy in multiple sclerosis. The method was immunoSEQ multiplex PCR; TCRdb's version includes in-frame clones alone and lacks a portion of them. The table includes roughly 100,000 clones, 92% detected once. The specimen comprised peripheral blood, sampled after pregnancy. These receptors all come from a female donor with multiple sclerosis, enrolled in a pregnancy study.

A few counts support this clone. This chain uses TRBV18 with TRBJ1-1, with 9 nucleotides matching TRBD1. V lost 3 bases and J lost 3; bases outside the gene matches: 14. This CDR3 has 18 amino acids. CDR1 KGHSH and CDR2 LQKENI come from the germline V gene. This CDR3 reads CASSPPGQGFGLYTEAFF. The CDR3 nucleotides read TGTGCCAGCTCACCCCCGGGACAGGGATTTGGGTTGTACACTGAAGCTTTCTTT. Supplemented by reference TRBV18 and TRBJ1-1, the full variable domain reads NAGVMQNPRHLVRRRGQEARLRCSPMKGHSHVYWYRQLPEEGLKFMVYLQKENIIDESGMPKERFSAEFPKEGPSILRIQQVVRGDSAAYFCASSPPGQGFGLYTEAFFGQGTRLTVV.

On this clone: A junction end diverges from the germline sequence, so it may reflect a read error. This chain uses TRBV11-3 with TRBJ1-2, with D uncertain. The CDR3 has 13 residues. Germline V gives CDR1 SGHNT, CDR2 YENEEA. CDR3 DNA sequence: TGTGCCAGCAGTTTCCGGAATGGGGAGGGAATCAACTTC. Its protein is CASSFRNGEGINF.

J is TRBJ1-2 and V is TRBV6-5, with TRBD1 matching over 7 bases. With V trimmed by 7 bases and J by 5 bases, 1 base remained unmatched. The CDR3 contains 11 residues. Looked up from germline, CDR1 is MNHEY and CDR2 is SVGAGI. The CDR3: CASTGGYGYTF. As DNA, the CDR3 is TGTGCCAGCACAGGGGGGTATGGCTACACCTTC.

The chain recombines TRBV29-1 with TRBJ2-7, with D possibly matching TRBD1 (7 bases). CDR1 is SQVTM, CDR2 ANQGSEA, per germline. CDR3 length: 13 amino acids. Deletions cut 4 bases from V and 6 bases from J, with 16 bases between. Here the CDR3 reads CSVVRAGGGEQYF. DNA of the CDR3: TGCAGCGTTGTTCGGGCAGGGGGAGGCGAGCAGTACTTC.

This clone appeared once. CDR3 region: CASSRDAATNEKLFF. The CDR3 DNA reads TGTGCCAGCTCTCGGGATGCGGCAACTAATGAAAAACTGTTTTTT. The chain recombines TRBV18 with TRBJ1-4; D uncertain. The CDR3 loop spans 15 amino acids. Trimming left V 6 bases short and J 0 bases short, with 11 bases between. Germline V gene data show CDR1 as KGHSH and CDR2 as LQKENI.

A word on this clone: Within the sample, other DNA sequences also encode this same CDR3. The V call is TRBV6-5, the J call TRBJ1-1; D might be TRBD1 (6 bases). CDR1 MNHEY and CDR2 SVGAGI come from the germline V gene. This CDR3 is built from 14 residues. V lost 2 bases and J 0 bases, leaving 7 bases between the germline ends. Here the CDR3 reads CASSYGGLNTEAFF. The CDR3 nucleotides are TGTGCCAGCAGTTACGGGGGCTTGAACACTGAAGCTTTCTTT.